A single sample is the source of the 18 T cell receptor beta chains below, sequenced in a study of T cell repertoires in cytomegalovirus infection (dated by TCRdb to between 2018 and 2021). In light of the paper, this sample's treatment or condition label describes: in vitro stimulation with specific CMV peptide epitopes to enrich CMV-specific T cells. This sample was sequenced with an Illumina HiSeq 1500. TCRdb reran the public reads through fastp at Q25 and MiXCR, keeping productive beta chains. Every entry covers one CDR3 protein and lists the most common genes and DNA from its rows. For this sample the table gives about 310,000 distinct CDR3 sequences, of which around 25% were detected only once. The biggest ten clones account for roughly 15% of the sample. These receptors' targets are unknown. Sequencing was performed on cultured PBMCs, taken from culture after CMV antigen stimulation. The receptors originated from a human donor in good health (CMV status not recorded). Some clones in this sample may be carry-over from other donors' samples.

This clonotype was counted at least ten times. This chain uses TRBV6-2 or TRBV6-3 with TRBJ2-1; 10 bases fit TRBD2. The V gene's germline CDR1 is MNHEY and CDR2 SVGEGT. This CDR3 has 15 amino acids. V was clipped by 8 bases and J by 11 bases; unmatched bases: 15. CDR3 nucleotides: TGTGCCAGCTCGTTTCCGGGACTAGCGCTTTTGAAGCAGTTCTTC. It yields the protein CASSFPGLALLKQFF.

There are a few counts of this clonotype. This chain joins TRBV12-5 and TRBJ1-1; no clear D. Germline CDR1 reads LGHNT; CDR2 reads FRNRAP. Trimming shortened V by 1 base and J by 4 bases, and 7 bases separated the two germline ends. The CDR3 is 13 residues long. The CDR3 DNA sequence: TGTGCTAGTGGTTTGGGTGTTAGCACTGAAGCTTTCTTT. Protein product: CASGLGVSTEAFF.

This clonotype was found a few times. The chain joins TRBV12-3 or TRBV12-4 to TRBJ2-4, with no clear D. The CDR3 spans 14 residues. V was shortened by 3 bases and J by 4 bases, with 10 bases between the two germline ends. CDR3 sequence (DNA): TGTGCCAGCAGTTTTGGCGCGTCTAAAAACATTCAGTACTTC. It yields the protein CASSFGASKNIQYF.

This clonotype was counted only a few times. The chain uses TRBV27 and TRBJ1-2, with 9 bases identical to TRBD1. The germline CDR1 and CDR2 sequences are MNHEY and SMNVEV (reference sequence). V lost 5 bases, J lost 3 bases, and 7 bases stayed unmatched. The CDR3 has 15 residues. CDR3 residues: CASSPHRDRDYGYTF. CDR3 sequence (DNA): TGTGCCAGCAGTCCACACCGGGACAGGGACTATGGCTACACCTTC.

In this sample, this clonotype turned up a few times. The V gene is TRBV12-3 or TRBV12-4, the J gene TRBJ1-3; tentatively, D is TRBD1 (5 bases). Trimming left V 7 bases short and J 0 bases short, with 13 bases between. The CDR3 length is 15 residues. As DNA, the CDR3 is TGTGCCAGCAAGTGGGGGTCGATCTCTGGAAACACCATATATTTT. Encoded protein: CASKWGSISGNTIYF.

In the case of this clonotype: The junction and the germline gene differ at one end; a read error may be behind it. The rearrangement uses TRBV10-2 and TRBJ2-2; 9 bases agree with TRBD2. CDR1 is WSHSY and CDR2 is SAAADI in the germline V gene. The CDR3 consists of 16 residues. CDR3 DNA sequence: TGCGCCAGCAGTGATCCTAGCGGGGCTCACACCGGGGAGCTGGTTTTT. It yields the protein CASSDPSGAHTGELVF.

This chain connects TRBV7-9 to TRBJ2-1; 10 positions agree with TRBD2. The germline V gene has CDR1 SEHNR and CDR2 FQNEAQ (reference sequence). V lost 2 bases, J lost 5 bases, and 12 bases stayed unmatched. The CDR3 has 18 residues. The CDR3 DNA reads as TGTGCCAGCAGCTTACCCCGCCGGCTAGCGGGAGTTCACAATGAGCAGTTCTTC. It encodes CASSLPRRLAGVHNEQFF.

This chain uses TRBV11-2 with TRBJ1-4, with D perhaps TRBD1 (5 bases). V dropped 5 bases and J dropped 8 bases, with 18 bases sitting between them. This CDR3 spans 15 amino acids. Germline CDR1 SGHAT, CDR2 FQNNGV. CDR3 in amino acids: CASSLLTSRGEKLFF. CDR3 coding DNA: TGTGCCAGCAGCCTCCTCACCTCTAGGGGCGAAAAACTGTTTTTT. Full variable domain (missing parts from reference TRBV11-2 and TRBJ1-4): EAGVAQSPRYKIIEKRQSVAFWCNPISGHATLYWYQQILGQGPKLLIQFQNNGVVDDSQLPKDRFSAERLKGVDSTLKIQPAKLEDSAVYLCASSLLTSRGEKLFFGSGTQLSVL.

The CDR3 is CASSYASGAGSYEQYF. The CDR3 nucleotides are TGTGCCAGCAGTTACGCCTCCGGGGCAGGGTCCTACGAGCAGTACTTC. The genes are TRBV6-2 or TRBV6-3 and TRBJ2-7; perhaps D is TRBD1 or TRBD2 (5 bases each). Per the germline V gene, CDR1 is MNHEY and CDR2 is SVGEGT. V was clipped by 2 bases and J by 1 base, with 15 bases between them. The CDR3 is 16 residues long.

This clonotype was seen more than once but under ten times. This chain links TRBV10-3 with TRBJ1-6; perhaps TRBD1 as D (5 bases). Trimming left V 0 bases short and J 0 bases short, with 9 bases between. The CDR3 is 17 amino acids. The germline gives CDR1 ENHRY, CDR2 SYGVKD. The CDR3 here is CAISESGPSSYNSPLHF. CDR3 coding DNA: TGTGCCATCAGTGAGTCGGGGCCGAGCTCCTATAATTCACCCCTCCACTTT.

V is TRBV19 and J is TRBJ2-6; TRBD1 agrees at 8 bases. Germline assignment: CDR1 LNHDA and CDR2 SQIVND (reference sequence). Unmatched junction bases numbered 4, after V lost 9 bases and J lost 0 bases. The length of the CDR3 is 15 residues. Here the CDR3 reads CASRTGSSGANVLTF. The DNA of the CDR3 is TGTGCCAGCCGGACAGGGAGCTCTGGGGCCAACGTCCTGACTTTC.

This clonotype was detected a few times. The genes are TRBV7-2 and TRBJ1-2; D not resolved. Germline-derived CDR1 and CDR2 are SGHTA and FQGNSA. V shed 4 bases and J shed 2 bases, with 11 bases lying between them. The CDR3 extends over 14 amino acids. The CDR3 DNA is TGTGCCAGCAGCTCTCGGCTCCAAAACTATGGCTACACCTTC. Translating it yields CASSSRLQNYGYTF.

This clonotype was counted many times. This chain uses TRBV7-2 with TRBJ1-2; D is uncertain. The CDR3 extends over 14 amino acids. Germline V gene lookup returns CDR1 SGHTA and CDR2 FQGNSA. Trimming took off 1 base at V and 4 bases at J, with 10 bases between the two ends. This CDR3 reads CASSLGGRFYGYTF. CDR3 sequence (DNA): TGTGCCAGCAGCTTAGGAGGCAGATTCTATGGCTACACCTTC.

This chain links TRBV25-1 with TRBJ1-1; 7 bases agree with TRBD1. Germline lookup yields CDR1 MGHDK and CDR2 SYGVNS. The trim removed 6 bases at V and 1 base at J, leaving 8 bases unmatched. The CDR3 contains 15 residues. The CDR3 DNA sequence: TGTGCCAGCAGCCCAGGAAGGGACAGGAACACTGAAGCTTTCTTT. It translates to CASSPGRDRNTEAFF.

The chain uses TRBV9 and TRBJ2-7; 7 positions match TRBD1. The V and J ends lost 4 bases and 3 bases, in that order; junction bases with no gene match: 7. The CDR3 contains 14 residues. CDR1 is SGDLS and CDR2 is YYNGEE in the germline V gene. The CDR3 protein is CASSQGTEFYEQYF. For the CDR3, the DNA is TGTGCCAGCAGCCAAGGGACAGAGTTCTACGAGCAGTACTTC.

The rearrangement joins TRBV7-8 to TRBJ2-6; D gene unclear. Germline-derived CDR1 and CDR2 are SGHVS and FQNEAQ. V was shortened by 4 bases and J by 6 bases, with 4 bases between the two germline ends. The CDR3 runs 12 residues. The CDR3 coding sequence is TGTGCCAGCAGCTCAGAGGCCAACGTCCTGACTTTC. This sequence encodes CASSSEANVLTF.

This chain connects TRBV7-2 to TRBJ2-5; no clear D gene. There are 13 residues in the CDR3. The V end was cut by 5 bases, the J end by 0 bases, with 7 bases between. Germline CDR1 and CDR2: SGHTA and FQGNSA. CDR3 region: CASSRRHQETQYF. CDR3 bases: TGTGCCAGCAGCAGGCGTCACCAAGAGACCCAGTACTTC. The full variable domain, its missing parts supplied by reference TRBV7-2 and TRBJ2-5, is GAGVSQSPSNKVTEKGKDVELRCDPISGHTALYWYRQSLGQGLEFLIYFQGNSAPDKSGLPSDRFSAERTGGSVSTLTIQRTQQEDSAVYLCASSRRHQETQYFGPGTRLLVL.

This clonotype was recorded many times. The chain links TRBV7-2 to TRBJ2-3; no reliable D call. The CDR3 runs 16 residues. Trimming cost V 4 bases and J 4 bases, with 18 bases left between them. CDR1 is SGHTA and CDR2 is FQGNSA in the germline V gene. The CDR3 spells CASSSFLAVGADTQYF. The CDR3 DNA reads TGTGCCAGCAGCTCTTTCTTAGCAGTTGGGGCAGATACGCAGTATTTT.